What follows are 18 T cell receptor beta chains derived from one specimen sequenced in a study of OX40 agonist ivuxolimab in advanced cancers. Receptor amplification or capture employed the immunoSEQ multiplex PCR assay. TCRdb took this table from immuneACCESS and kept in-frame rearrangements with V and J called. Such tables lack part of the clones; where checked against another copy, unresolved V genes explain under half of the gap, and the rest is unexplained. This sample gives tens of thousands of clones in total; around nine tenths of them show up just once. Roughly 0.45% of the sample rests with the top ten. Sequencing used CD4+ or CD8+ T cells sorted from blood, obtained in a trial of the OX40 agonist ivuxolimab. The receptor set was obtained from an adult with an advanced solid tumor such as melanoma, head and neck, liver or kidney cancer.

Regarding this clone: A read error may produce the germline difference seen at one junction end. CDR3: CASSPRQGQAQLF. CDR3 nucleotide sequence: TGTGCCAGCAGCCCAAGGCAGGGGCAGGCGCAGCTCTTC. The chain employs TRBV14 and TRBJ2-1; tentatively, D is TRBD1 (6 bases). The germline CDR1 and CDR2 sequences are SGHDN and FVKESK. The CDR3 runs 13 residues.

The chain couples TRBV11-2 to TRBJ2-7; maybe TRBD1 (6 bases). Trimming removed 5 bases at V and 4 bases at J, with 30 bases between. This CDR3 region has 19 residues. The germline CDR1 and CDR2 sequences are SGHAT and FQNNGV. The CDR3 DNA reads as TGTGCCAGCAGCCAGGACAGTTTCGGAAAACGGACCTTAGGATACGAGCAGTACTTC. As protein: CASSQDSFGKRTLGYEQYF.

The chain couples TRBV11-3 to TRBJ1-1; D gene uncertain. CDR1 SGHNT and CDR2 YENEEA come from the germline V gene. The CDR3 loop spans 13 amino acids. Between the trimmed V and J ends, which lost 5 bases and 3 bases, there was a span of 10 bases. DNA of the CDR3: TGTGCCAGCAGCCGAGGGCCGGACACTGAAGCTTTCTTT. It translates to CASSRGPDTEAFF.

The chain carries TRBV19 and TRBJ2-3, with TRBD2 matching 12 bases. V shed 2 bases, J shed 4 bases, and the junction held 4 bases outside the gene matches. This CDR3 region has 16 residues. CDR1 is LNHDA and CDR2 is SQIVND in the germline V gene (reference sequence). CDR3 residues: CASSIRTSGIADTQYF. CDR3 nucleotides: TGTGCCAGTAGTATAAGGACTAGCGGGATCGCAGATACGCAGTATTTT.

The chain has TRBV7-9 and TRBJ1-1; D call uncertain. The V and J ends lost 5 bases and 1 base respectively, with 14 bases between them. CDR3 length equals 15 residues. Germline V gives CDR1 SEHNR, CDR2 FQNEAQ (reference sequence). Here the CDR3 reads CASSPSAGWNTEAFF. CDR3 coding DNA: TGTGCCAGCAGCCCATCTGCCGGATGGAACACTGAAGCTTTCTTT.

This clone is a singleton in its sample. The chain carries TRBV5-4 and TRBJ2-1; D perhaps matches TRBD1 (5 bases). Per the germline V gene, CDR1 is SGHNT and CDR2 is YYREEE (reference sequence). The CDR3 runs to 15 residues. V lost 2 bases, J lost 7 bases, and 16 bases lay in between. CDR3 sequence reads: CASSFPYVQGNEQFF. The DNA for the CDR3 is TGTGCCAGCAGCTTCCCGTATGTTCAGGGTAATGAGCAGTTCTTC. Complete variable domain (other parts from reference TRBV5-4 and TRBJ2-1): ETGVTQSPTHLIKTRGQQVTLRCSSQSGHNTVSWYQQALGQGPQFIFQYYREEENGRGNFPPRFSGLQFPNYSSELNVNALELDDSALYLCASSFPYVQGNEQFFGPGTRLTVL.

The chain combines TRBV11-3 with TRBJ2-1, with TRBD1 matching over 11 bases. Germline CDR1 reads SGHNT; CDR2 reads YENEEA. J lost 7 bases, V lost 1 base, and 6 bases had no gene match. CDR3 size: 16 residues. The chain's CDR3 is CASSLVGGQGANEQFF. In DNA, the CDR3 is TGTGCCAGCAGCTTAGTTGGTGGACAGGGGGCTAATGAGCAGTTCTTC. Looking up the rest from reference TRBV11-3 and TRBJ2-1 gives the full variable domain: EAGVVQSPRYKIIEKKQPVAFWCNPISGHNTLYWYLQNLGQGPELLIRYENEEAVDDSQLPKDRFSAERLKGVDSTLKIQPAELGDSAVYLCASSLVGGQGANEQFFGPGTRLTVL.

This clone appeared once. The CDR3 is CASSLGTANTDTQYF. The CDR3 nucleotides read TGCGCCAGCAGCTTGGGGACAGCAAACACAGATACGCAGTATTTT. This rearrangement joins TRBV5-1 to TRBJ2-3; TRBD1 is a possible D gene (6 bases). Trimming took off 0 bases at V and 2 bases at J, with 10 bases between the two ends. This CDR3 has 15 residues. Looked up from germline, CDR1 is SGHRS and CDR2 is YFSETQ.

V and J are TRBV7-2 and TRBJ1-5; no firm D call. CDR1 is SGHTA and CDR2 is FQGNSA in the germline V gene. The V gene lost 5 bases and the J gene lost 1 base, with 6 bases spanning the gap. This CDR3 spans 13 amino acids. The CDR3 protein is CASSPQSNQPQHF. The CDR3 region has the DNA TGTGCCAGCAGCCCCCAGAGCAATCAGCCCCAGCATTTT.

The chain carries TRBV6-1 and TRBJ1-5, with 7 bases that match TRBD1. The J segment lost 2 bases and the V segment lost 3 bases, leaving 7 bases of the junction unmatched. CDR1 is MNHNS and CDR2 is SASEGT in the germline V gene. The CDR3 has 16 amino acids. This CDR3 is CASSDAGGYGNQPQHF. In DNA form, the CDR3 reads TGTGCCAGCAGTGACGCAGGGGGGTACGGCAATCAGCCCCAGCATTTT.

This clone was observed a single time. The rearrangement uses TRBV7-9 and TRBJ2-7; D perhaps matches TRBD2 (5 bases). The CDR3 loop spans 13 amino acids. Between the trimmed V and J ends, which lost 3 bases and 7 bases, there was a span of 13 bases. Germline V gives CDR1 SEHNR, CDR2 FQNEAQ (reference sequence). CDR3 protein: CASSFGLRGEQYF. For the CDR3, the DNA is TGTGCCAGCAGCTTTGGTTTACGAGGGGAGCAGTACTTC.

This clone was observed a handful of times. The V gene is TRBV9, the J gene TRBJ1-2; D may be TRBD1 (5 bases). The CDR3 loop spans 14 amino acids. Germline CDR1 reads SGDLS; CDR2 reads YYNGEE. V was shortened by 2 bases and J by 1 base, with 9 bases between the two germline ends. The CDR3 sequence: CASSVAGLNYGYTF. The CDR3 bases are TGTGCCAGCAGCGTCGCGGGGCTTAACTATGGCTACACCTTC.

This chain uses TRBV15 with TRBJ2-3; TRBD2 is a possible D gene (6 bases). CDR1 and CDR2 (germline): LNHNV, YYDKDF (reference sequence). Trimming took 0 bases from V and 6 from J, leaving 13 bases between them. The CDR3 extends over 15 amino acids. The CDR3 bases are TGTGCCACCAGCAGAGATTGGGAGGAGGCGGATACGCAGTATTTT. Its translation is CATSRDWEEADTQYF.

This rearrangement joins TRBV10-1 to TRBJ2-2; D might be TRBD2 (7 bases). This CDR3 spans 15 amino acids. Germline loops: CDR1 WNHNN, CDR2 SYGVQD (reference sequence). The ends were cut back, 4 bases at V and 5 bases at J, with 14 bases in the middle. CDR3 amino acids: CASSGGGRGTGELFF. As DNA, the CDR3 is TGCGCCAGCAGTGGCGGGGGCCGGGGAACCGGGGAGCTGTTTTTT.

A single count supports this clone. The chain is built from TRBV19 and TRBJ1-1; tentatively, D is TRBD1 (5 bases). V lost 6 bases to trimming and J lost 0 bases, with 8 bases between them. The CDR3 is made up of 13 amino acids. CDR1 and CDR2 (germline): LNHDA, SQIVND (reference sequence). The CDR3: CASSRAVNTEAFF. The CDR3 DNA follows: TGTGCCAGTAGCAGGGCGGTGAACACTGAAGCTTTCTTT.

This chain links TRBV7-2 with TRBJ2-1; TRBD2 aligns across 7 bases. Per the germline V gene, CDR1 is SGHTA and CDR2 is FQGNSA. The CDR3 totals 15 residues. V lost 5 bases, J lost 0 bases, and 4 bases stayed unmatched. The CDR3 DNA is TGTGCCAGCAGCCAGGGACTAACCTCCTACAATGAGCAGTTCTTC. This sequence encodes CASSQGLTSYNEQFF.

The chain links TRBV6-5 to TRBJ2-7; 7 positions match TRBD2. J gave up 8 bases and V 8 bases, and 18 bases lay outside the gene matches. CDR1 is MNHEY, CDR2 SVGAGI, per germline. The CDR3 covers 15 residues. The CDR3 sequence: CASQKGRGSLYKQYF. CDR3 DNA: TGTGCCAGCCAAAAGGGTCGCGGGAGCCTTTACAAGCAGTACTTC.

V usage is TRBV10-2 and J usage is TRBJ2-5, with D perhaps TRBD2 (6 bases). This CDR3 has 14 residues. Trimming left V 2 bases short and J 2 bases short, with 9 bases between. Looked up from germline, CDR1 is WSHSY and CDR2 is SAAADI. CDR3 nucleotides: TGCGCCAGCAGTGAGCCTAGCGAACAAGAGACCCAGTACTTC. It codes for CASSEPSEQETQYF.